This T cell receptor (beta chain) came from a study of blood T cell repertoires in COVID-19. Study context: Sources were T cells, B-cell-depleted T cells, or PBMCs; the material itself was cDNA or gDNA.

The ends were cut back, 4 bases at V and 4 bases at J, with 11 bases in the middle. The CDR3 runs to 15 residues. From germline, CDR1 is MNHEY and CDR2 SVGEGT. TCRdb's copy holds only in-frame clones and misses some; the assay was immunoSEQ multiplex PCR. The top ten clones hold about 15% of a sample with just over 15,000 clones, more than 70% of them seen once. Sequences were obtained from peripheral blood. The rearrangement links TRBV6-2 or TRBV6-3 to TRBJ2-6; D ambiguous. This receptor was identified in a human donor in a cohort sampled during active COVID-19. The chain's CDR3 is CASSLRVSGANVLTF. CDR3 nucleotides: TGTGCCAGCAGTTTACGAGTCTCCGGGGCCAACGTCCTGACTTTC.